This record looks at one T cell receptor (beta chain) sequence and its context. Its antigen is currently unknown. One base away lies a much larger clone, so this may be a sequencing read error. cDNA molecules carried unique molecular identifiers, and template switching added a universal primer site. TCRdb fed the 5' RACE reads into MiXCR, producing one record per CDR3 protein. The sample has 700,000 to 950,000 distinct CDR3 sequences; approximately 13% are singletons. The sample belongs to a study of identical twins. The study's findings and limits: Within cord blood, abundant beta clonotypes carried fewer insertions, but memory repertoires showed no such trend.

This sample also appeared in a second study, on yellow fever vaccine responses in identical twins.

The source material was PBMCs. The source of this sequence is a woman between 18 and 29 years old in good health.

The CDR3 region is CSVEGTSGTPGELFF. In DNA, the CDR3 is TGCAGCGTTGAAGGTACTAGCGGTACCCCCGGGGAGCTGTTTTTT. This chain links TRBV29-1 with TRBJ2-2; 8 nucleotides agree with TRBD2. Germline V gene lookup returns CDR1 SQVTM and CDR2 ANQGSEA. V was clipped by 1 base and J by 6 bases; unmatched bases: 7. This CDR3 is 15 amino acids long.